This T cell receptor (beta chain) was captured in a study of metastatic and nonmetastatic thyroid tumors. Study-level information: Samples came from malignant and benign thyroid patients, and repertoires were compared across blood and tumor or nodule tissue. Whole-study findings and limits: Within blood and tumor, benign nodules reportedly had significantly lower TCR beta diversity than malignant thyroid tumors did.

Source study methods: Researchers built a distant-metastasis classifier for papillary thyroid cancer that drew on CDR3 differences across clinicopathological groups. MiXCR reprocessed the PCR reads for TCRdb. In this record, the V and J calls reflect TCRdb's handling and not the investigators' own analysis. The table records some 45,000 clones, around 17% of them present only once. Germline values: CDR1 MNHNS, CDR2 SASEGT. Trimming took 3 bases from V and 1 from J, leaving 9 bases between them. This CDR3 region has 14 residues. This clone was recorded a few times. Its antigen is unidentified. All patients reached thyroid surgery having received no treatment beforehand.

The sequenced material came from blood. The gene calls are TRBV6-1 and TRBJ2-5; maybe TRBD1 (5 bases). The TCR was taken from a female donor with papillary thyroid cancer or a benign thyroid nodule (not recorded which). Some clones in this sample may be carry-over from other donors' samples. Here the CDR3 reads CASSEGQGQETQYF. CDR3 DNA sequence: TGTGCCAGCAGTGAGGGGCAGGGCCAAGAGACCCAGTACTTC.